These T cell receptor beta chains were read from a single sample in a study of cytomegalovirus exposure and HLA in healthy donors. TCRdb keeps only in-frame clones here, not all; method: immunoSEQ multiplex PCR. The sample lists approximately 100,000 clones; roughly 80% were seen once. Material: PBMCs. Receptor source: a man aged 40-49 years in good health and CMV-seronegative. The CDR3 runs from the conserved cysteine through the conserved F or W. Fields, in order: clone size, J gene, V gene, D gene, CDR3 protein, CDR3 DNA. The D gene is left open where the match is weak. A clone size is listed for some rows: how often the clone was seen (once, few, many), or a class if it is expanded.

abundance: NA
j_gene: TRBJ1-1
v_gene: TRBV5-1
d_gene: TRBD1
CDR3aa: CASSSQPGQVKAEAFF
CDR3nt: TGCGCCAGCAGCTCACAACCGGGACAGGTGAAGGCTGAAGCTTTCTTT

abundance: NA
j_gene: TRBJ2-3
v_gene: TRBV9
d_gene: NA
CDR3aa: CASSVAGFTDTQYF
CDR3nt: TGTGCCAGCAGCGTAGCGGGGTTCACAGATACGCAGTATTTT

abundance: NA
j_gene: TRBJ1-2
v_gene: TRBV4-2
d_gene: TRBD1
CDR3aa: CASSQGTGENYGYTF
CDR3nt: TGTGCCAGCAGCCAGGGAACAGGGGAAAACTATGGCTACACCTTC

abundance: NA
j_gene: TRBJ2-1
v_gene: TRBV6-5
d_gene: TRBD2
CDR3aa: CASSLTSGAFNEQFF
CDR3nt: TGTGCCAGCAGCCTGACTAGCGGGGCCTTTAATGAGCAGTTCTTC

abundance: few
j_gene: TRBJ2-1
v_gene: TRBV30
d_gene: NA
CDR3aa: CAWTWQGQLFF
CDR3nt: TGTGCCTGGACTTGGCAGGGCCAACTGTTCTTC

abundance: NA
j_gene: TRBJ2-5
v_gene: TRBV11-2
d_gene: TRBD2
CDR3aa: CASSFFSGGPGETQYF
CDR3nt: TGTGCCAGCAGCTTCTTTAGCGGGGGGCCGGGGGAGACCCAGTACTTC

abundance: NA
j_gene: TRBJ2-3
v_gene: TRBV5-4
d_gene: TRBD2
CDR3aa: CASSLTGLFTDTQYF
CDR3nt: TGTGCCAGCAGCTTGACGGGACTATTCACAGATACGCAGTATTTT

abundance: NA
j_gene: TRBJ1-5
v_gene: TRBV6-1
d_gene: NA
CDR3aa: CASSPQGQAQPQHF
CDR3nt: TGTGCCAGCAGTCCGCAGGGGCAAGCTCAGCCCCAGCATTTT

abundance: once
j_gene: TRBJ2-3
v_gene: TRBV19
d_gene: TRBD1
CDR3aa: CASSPPTGQGDTDTQYF
CDR3nt: TGTGCCAGTAGTCCTCCTACTGGACAGGGGGATACAGATACGCAGTATTTT

abundance: NA
j_gene: TRBJ1-6
v_gene: TRBV9
d_gene: NA
CDR3aa: CASSALRGSYNSPLHF
CDR3nt: TGTGCCAGCAGCGCTCTCAGGGGTTCCTATAATTCACCCCTCCACTTT

abundance: NA
j_gene: TRBJ2-5
v_gene: TRBV19
d_gene: TRBD1
CDR3aa: CASSWTGRNGETQYF
CDR3nt: TGTGCCAGTAGTTGGACAGGGAGGAACGGCGAGACCCAGTACTTC

abundance: NA
j_gene: TRBJ1-2
v_gene: TRBV11-1
d_gene: NA
CDR3aa: CASSPWGQLYGYTF
CDR3nt: TGTGCCAGCAGCCCCTGGGGGCAGCTCTATGGCTACACCTTC

abundance: NA
j_gene: TRBJ1-4
v_gene: TRBV30
d_gene: TRBD1
CDR3aa: CAWQTGGIEKLFF
CDR3nt: TGTGCCTGGCAGACAGGGGGGATTGAAAAACTGTTTTTT

abundance: NA
j_gene: TRBJ2-5
v_gene: TRBV2
d_gene: NA
CDR3aa: CASSALALETQYF
CDR3nt: TGTGCCAGCAGCGCCCTAGCGCTTGAGACCCAGTACTTC

abundance: NA
j_gene: TRBJ2-3
v_gene: TRBV4-2
d_gene: TRBD1
CDR3aa: CASSRTGTGGVADTQYF
CDR3nt: TGTGCCAGCAGCCGAACGGGGACAGGGGGCGTCGCAGATACGCAGTATTTT